Presented here are 18 T cell receptor beta chains from one specimen sequenced in a study of Graves' ophthalmopathy and Graves' hyperthyroidism (dated by TCRdb to 2016 to 2018). The run used an Illumina HiSeq 2000. For repertoire sequencing, the TCR beta CDR3 regions were amplified from RNA transcripts. A first-round RT-PCR used HTBI primers with the Qiagen OneStep RT-PCR kit, followed by a second-round multiplex PCR, size selection and purification. TCRdb reprocessing: public reads trimmed at Q25 with fastp, clones called with MiXCR, in-frame beta chains kept. Records with the same CDR3 protein are collapsed into one entry carrying the most frequent genes and DNA. For this sample there are 650,000 to 800,000 distinct CDR3 sequences; about 40% appear just once. More than 2.5% of the sample is taken by the ten largest. Sequencing was done on a sample of peripheral blood. The source is an adult man with Graves' ophthalmopathy.

This rearrangement joins TRBV6-6 to TRBJ2-2; D is unresolved. The CDR3 sequence is 14 residues long. Trimming removed 2 bases at V and 1 base at J, with 5 bases between. In germline, CDR1 is MNHNY, CDR2 SVGAGI (reference sequence). The CDR3 loop is CASSYLVNTGELFF. CDR3 DNA sequence: TGTGCCAGCAGTTACCTAGTGAACACCGGGGAGCTGTTTTTT.

This clonotype has only a few counts. The V call is TRBV7-9, the J call TRBJ2-7; no firm D call. Germline lookup yields CDR1 SEHNR and CDR2 FQNEAQ (reference sequence). V lost 6 bases and J lost 5, with 8 bases in between. The CDR3 is made up of 11 amino acids. The DNA of the CDR3 is TGTGCCAGCAGTTCCTTTCACGAGCAGTACTTC. Its protein product is CASSSFHEQYF.

The chain has TRBV19 and TRBJ2-3; 8 bases line up with TRBD2. This CDR3 spans 16 amino acids. V was clipped by 2 bases and J by 1 base; unmatched bases: 5. Germline V gene lookup returns CDR1 LNHDA and CDR2 SQIVND (reference sequence). The CDR3 reads CASSISRGGGTDTQYF. CDR3 sequence (DNA): TGTGCCAGTAGTATATCTCGGGGGGGTGGCACAGATACGCAGTATTTT.

A few counts support this clonotype. The chain carries TRBV29-1 and TRBJ2-1; D perhaps matches TRBD1 (6 bases). This CDR3 spans 13 amino acids. Germline V CDR1 and CDR2: SQVTM, ANQGSEA. V gave up 7 bases and J gave up 8 bases, with 18 bases separating them. This CDR3 is CSDGQGSIDEQFF. CDR3 sequence (DNA): TGCAGCGACGGGCAGGGGTCTATCGATGAGCAGTTCTTC.

To note about this clonotype: One junction end disagrees with the germline gene, perhaps due to a read error. The rearrangement joins TRBV5-1 to TRBJ1-1; D might be TRBD1 (6 bases). The CDR3 is 18 amino acids. The germline gives CDR1 SGHRS, CDR2 YFSETQ. CDR3 protein: CASSLSSRGQGMNTEAFF. DNA for the CDR3: TGTGCCAGCAGCTTGTCCTCCAGGGGCCAGGGAATGAACACTGAAGCTTTCTTT.

This clonotype was picked up many times. The chain couples TRBV7-9 to TRBJ2-6, with TRBD1 identical over 11 bases. The CDR3 extends over 19 amino acids. The germline V gene has CDR1 SEHNR and CDR2 FQNEAQ (reference sequence). Trimming removed 2 bases from V and 1 base from J; junction bases left unmatched: 7. CDR3: CASSLRTGGTISGANVLTF. The CDR3 DNA is TGTGCCAGCAGCTTAAGGACAGGGGGCACGATATCTGGGGCCAACGTCCTGACTTTC.

There are many counts of this clonotype. J is TRBJ1-2 and V is TRBV25-1; 7 bases map to TRBD1. V gave up 6 bases and J gave up 4 bases; unmatched junction bases: 11. The CDR3 spans 15 residues. The V gene's germline CDR1 is MGHDK and CDR2 SYGVNS. The CDR3 sequence: CASSEGQHKTYGYTF. The DNA of the CDR3 is TGTGCCAGCAGCGAGGGACAGCATAAGACCTATGGCTACACCTTC.

Concerning this clonotype: One end of the junction does not line up with germline, which may come from a read error. The chain couples TRBV7-2 to TRBJ1-4; perhaps TRBD1 as D (5 bases). The CDR3 length is 13 residues. The germline V gene has CDR1 SGHTA and CDR2 FQGNSA. The CDR3 DNA is TGTGCCTGGAGTGGGGGGGACGGTGAAAGACTGTTTTTT. Amino acids: CAWSGGDGERLFF.

This clonotype was recorded many times. The CDR3 DNA is TGTGCCAGCAGCCAACAGGGACTAGACCTGGGGACCCAGTACTTC. Protein: CASSQQGLDLGTQYF. The chain recombines TRBV16 with TRBJ2-5, with 8 bases fitting TRBD2. CDR1 and CDR2 (germline): KGHSY, FQNENV. The CDR3 is made up of 15 amino acids. Germline trimming cut 2 bases from V and 7 bases from J; bases unmatched to any gene: 9.

In this sample, this clonotype turned up once. The chain links TRBV25-1 to TRBJ1-5; D gene uncertain. The CDR3 is 16 amino acids. The germline V and J ends were trimmed by 2 bases and 3 bases, with 14 bases remaining between them. CDR1 and CDR2 (germline): MGHDK, SYGVNS. CDR3 DNA: TGTGCCAGCAGTGAACCCGGGGAGGGTTACAATCAGCCCCAGCATTTT. Its protein is CASSEPGEGYNQPQHF.

The chain couples TRBV24-1 to TRBJ2-3, with D possibly matching TRBD1 (5 bases). The V gene's germline CDR1 is KGHDR and CDR2 SFDVKD. With 2 bases removed from V and 0 bases from J, the gap between germline ends came to 8 bases. The CDR3 length is 15 residues. In DNA form, the CDR3 reads TGTGCCACCAGTGATTATAGACAGAGCACAGATACGCAGTATTTT. This sequence encodes CATSDYRQSTDTQYF.

This clonotype was detected a few times. The chain links TRBV5-8 to TRBJ2-7; D gene uncertain. The CDR3 has 12 amino acids. CDR1 is SGHTS and CDR2 is YDEGEE in the germline V gene. V lost 4 bases and J lost 4, with 9 bases in between. In nucleotides, the CDR3 is TGTGCCAGCAGCCCCGTTAGGTACGAGCAGTACTTC. Its protein is CASSPVRYEQYF.

This clonotype was observed at least ten times. V usage is TRBV29-1 and J usage is TRBJ1-1; D may be TRBD1 (6 bases). Germline V gene lookup returns CDR1 SQVTM and CDR2 ANQGSEA. This CDR3 region has 15 residues. V lost 0 bases and J lost 0, with 11 bases in between. The CDR3 sequence: CSVEDPRDMNTEAFF. DNA for the CDR3: TGCAGCGTTGAAGATCCAAGGGACATGAACACTGAAGCTTTCTTT.

Many counts were recorded for this clonotype. The rearrangement joins TRBV10-3 to TRBJ1-1; 9 bases match TRBD1. CDR3 length: 14 amino acids. The germline gives CDR1 ENHRY, CDR2 SYGVKD. J lost 2 bases, V lost 4 bases, and 2 bases had no gene match. The CDR3 loop is CAISVGQGNTEAFF. As DNA, the CDR3 is TGTGCCATCAGTGTGGGACAGGGTAACACTGAAGCTTTCTTT.

CDR3 amino acids: CAISYREREKLFF. The CDR3 bases are TGTGCCATCAGTTACAGGGAGCGGGAAAAACTGTTTTTT. The chain combines TRBV10-3 with TRBJ1-4, with a tentative D call TRBD1 (6 bases). Trimming cost V 5 bases and J 8 bases, with 12 bases left between them. CDR1 and CDR2 from the germline V gene are ENHRY and SYGVKD. The CDR3 contains 13 residues.

Concerning this clonotype itself: Possible read error: a much larger clone is one base away. The chain links TRBV10-3 to TRBJ1-1; D unclear. Trimming took 5 bases from V and 5 from J, leaving 6 bases between them. Germline V lookup: CDR1 ENHRY, CDR2 SYGVKD. The CDR3 covers 11 residues. In nucleotides, the CDR3 is TGTGCCATCAGTTCCTGGACTGAAGCTTTCTTT. Translating it yields CAISSWTEAFF.

This clonotype was observed many times. This chain connects TRBV6-5 to TRBJ1-1; D gene unclear. V shed 4 bases and J shed 3 bases, with 9 bases lying between them. The CDR3 sequence is 13 residues long. Germline CDR1 reads MNHEY; CDR2 reads SVGAGI. In DNA, the CDR3 is TGTGCCAGCAGTTTGGGCCGGCACACTGAAGCTTTCTTT. It is translated as CASSLGRHTEAFF.

In this sample, this clonotype turned up many times. The rearrangement joins TRBV10-3 to TRBJ2-7; D remains ambiguous. The V end was cut by 4 bases, the J end by 3 bases, with 10 bases between. Looked up from germline, CDR1 is ENHRY and CDR2 is SYGVKD. This CDR3 has 13 amino acids. The CDR3 DNA reads TGTGCCATCAGTGGCCAGGTTTTCTACGAGCAGTACTTC. Its translation is CAISGQVFYEQYF.